This TCR beta chain was identified in a study of blood T cells in healthy people across ages. For the second PCR, which ran for about 6 to 11 cycles, a sample-barcoded 5' primer and a J-beta primer mix were used. TCRdb recomputed calls from the 5' RACE reads with MiXCR, one row per CDR3 protein. The data show about 670,000 distinct CDR3 sequences, with 40% to 45% seen just once and around 30% held by the top ten. In this sample, this clonotype turned up a few times. The sample comprised blood. The sequence came from a man aged 80 or over in good health.

The CDR3 nucleotides read TGTGCCACCAGCAGAGATTCTAGCGGGGGTCGAGATACGCAGTATTTT. This gives the protein CATSRDSSGGRDTQYF. V usage is TRBV15 and J usage is TRBJ2-3; the match to TRBD2 covers 10 bases. V gave up 0 bases and J gave up 5 bases; unmatched junction bases: 5. The CDR3 loop spans 16 amino acids. Germline V lookup: CDR1 LNHNV, CDR2 YYDKDF (reference sequence).